This TCR beta chain emerged from a study of graft-versus-host responses after intestinal transplantation. Study context: Multivisceral, liver-intestinal, or isolated intestinal grafts were transplanted into recipients. Study outcomes and limitations: Some GvH clones appeared in ileal mucosa or blood before recipient bone marrow.

The V gene's germline CDR1 is SGHRS and CDR2 YFSETQ. With 2 bases removed from V and 7 bases from J, the gap between germline ends came to 13 bases. This CDR3 region has 14 residues. Investigators plated some 200,000 CFSE-labeled responder cells together with some 200,000 irradiated stimulator cells labeled with violet dye. This clone is medium-sized in the sample. Clones were sequenced by immunoSEQ multiplex PCR, and TCRdb holds only the in-frame ones, with some missing. The repertoire holds about 21,000 clones, with around 41% as singletons. The sequence was collected from a human patient who received an intestinal transplant. Sample: alloreactive CD8+ T cells from a mixed lymphocyte reaction culture, taken before intestinal transplant. Specified subset: CFSE-low proliferating T cells sorted from roughly six-day pre-transplant mixed lymphocyte reaction (GvH or HvG direction). This chain joins TRBV5-1 and TRBJ1-3; D ambiguous. Written as DNA, the CDR3 is TGCGCCAGCAGCTTAGGGCAAGTCGGGAACACCATATATTTT. It specifies CASSLGQVGNTIYF.